The 10 T cell receptor beta chains below come from one sample, sequenced in a study of OX40 agonist ivuxolimab in advanced cancers. Using immunoSEQ multiplex PCR, the repertoire was profiled, and TCRdb retains in-frame clones only, with some absent. Among under 80,000 clones listed, 85% to 90% were seen once. Specimen: CD4+ or CD8+ T cells sorted from blood, collected in a trial of the OX40 agonist ivuxolimab. The receptors originated from an adult with an advanced solid tumor such as melanoma, head and neck, liver or kidney cancer.

The rearrangement links TRBV9 to TRBJ2-2, with 12 positions matching TRBD2. This CDR3 comprises 16 residues. The J segment lost 3 bases and the V segment lost 4 bases, leaving 4 bases of the junction unmatched. CDR1 is SGDLS and CDR2 is YYNGEE in the germline V gene. CDR3 residues: CASSPWTSGDTGELFF. Here the CDR3 DNA reads TGTGCCAGCAGCCCCTGGACTAGCGGGGACACCGGGGAGCTGTTTTTT.

V is TRBV30 and J is TRBJ1-2, with D perhaps matching TRBD1 (6 bases). V was clipped by 5 bases and J by 7 bases, with 14 bases between them. The CDR3 is 12 residues long. Looked up from germline, CDR1 is GTSNPN and CDR2 is SVGIG (reference sequence). DNA for the CDR3: TGTGCCTGGGCTTCCAGGGGATCTGGCTACACCTTC. It translates to CAWASRGSGYTF.

The rearrangement joins TRBV19 to TRBJ2-3; 11 nucleotides align to TRBD2. The V gene end was trimmed by 4 bases and the J gene end by 4 bases; junction bases not matched to a gene: 7. The CDR3 loop spans 16 amino acids. In germline, CDR1 is LNHDA, CDR2 SQIVND (reference sequence). The CDR3 bases are TGTGCCAGTAGTAAGATCGGGACTAGCGGCTCAGATACGCAGTATTTT. Protein: CASSKIGTSGSDTQYF.

This clone was seen once. The V gene is TRBV5-4, the J gene TRBJ2-5; TRBD1 aligns across 7 bases. The length of the CDR3 is 14 residues. V was pared by 1 base and J by 5 bases, with 5 bases of the junction left unmatched. The germline V gene has CDR1 SGHNT and CDR2 YYREEE (reference sequence). CDR3 loop: CASSLFGTVETQYF. The CDR3 nucleotides are TGTGCCAGCAGCTTGTTTGGGACAGTGGAGACCCAGTACTTC.

V and J are TRBV6-5 and TRBJ1-5, with 7 bases that match TRBD1. Germline CDR1 MNHEY, CDR2 SVGAGI. The CDR3 contains 14 residues. The V gene end was trimmed by 5 bases and the J gene end by 2 bases; junction bases not matched to a gene: 3. The DNA of the CDR3 is TGTGCCAGCAGTCCAGGGACAGGCAATCAGCCCCAGCATTTT. As protein: CASSPGTGNQPQHF.

The chain couples TRBV20-1 to TRBJ1-2, with D tentatively TRBD1 (6 bases). V lost 4 bases and J 11 bases, leaving 14 bases between the germline ends. The germline V gene encodes CDR1 DFQATT and CDR2 SNEGSKA (reference sequence). The CDR3 spans 11 residues. This CDR3 is CSAKRQAAYTF. The DNA of the CDR3 is TGCAGTGCTAAACGACAGGCCGCATACACCTTC.

The chain employs TRBV5-5 and TRBJ1-4; 8 nucleotides line up with TRBD1. J was trimmed by 8 bases and V by 4 bases; bases with no gene match: 4. Per germline, CDR1 SGHKS and CDR2 YYEKEE (reference sequence). There are 13 residues in the CDR3. The CDR3: CASSLQGVEKLFF. The CDR3 DNA sequence: TGTGCCAGCAGCCTACAGGGGGTCGAAAAACTGTTTTTT.

The chain recombines TRBV4-1 with TRBJ2-1, with 10 bases matching TRBD2. The ends lost 0 bases at V and 7 bases at J; junction bases unmatched: 6. CDR3 length: 16 residues. In germline, CDR1 is MGHRA, CDR2 YSYEKL. CDR3 loop: CASSQDRAGGLNEQFF. The CDR3 region has the DNA TGCGCCAGCAGCCAAGATCGAGCGGGAGGGTTAAATGAGCAGTTCTTC.

The chain couples TRBV12-2 to TRBJ1-3; the D call of TRBD1 is as the table states it, not checked on the DNA. TRBV12-2 is recorded as a pseudogene. This CDR3 spans 16 amino acids. The CDR3 DNA reads TGTGCAAGTCGCTCTATACAGGGTCCCTCTGGAAACACCATATATTTT. It encodes CASRSIQGPSGNTIYF.

This clone is a singleton in its sample. One end of the junction is discordant with germline, which a read error may explain. The rearrangement links TRBV6-6 to TRBJ2-7; D is uncertain. CDR1 MNHNY and CDR2 SVGAGI come from the germline V gene (reference sequence). This CDR3 spans 10 amino acids. Here the CDR3 reads CASASSEQYF. DNA for the CDR3: TGTGCCAGCGCCTCCTCCGAGCAGTACTTC.